This passage covers 4 T cell receptor beta chains from one sample sequenced in a study of blood T cell repertoires in COVID-19. Here immunoSEQ multiplex PCR was the method, and the copy in TCRdb shows in-frame clones only, minus some. This table has about 240,000 clones, approximately 80% appearing once. Material for sequencing was peripheral blood. Receptors originate from a woman over 75 with COVID-19, enrolled during active disease.

The V call is TRBV15, the J call TRBJ2-7; 7 bases map to TRBD1. Germline V lookup: CDR1 LNHNV, CDR2 YYDKDF (reference sequence). CDR3 length equals 15 residues. The V and J ends lost 3 bases and 5 bases, in that order; junction bases with no gene match: 10. In DNA form, the CDR3 reads TGTGCCACCAGCAGGGGACAGTATCCCCTGGACGAGCAGTACTTC. It is translated as CATSRGQYPLDEQYF.

This chain uses TRBV5-1 with TRBJ2-7; possibly TRBD2 for D (6 bases). Trimming cost V 7 bases and J 0 bases, with 17 bases left between them. The CDR3 is 15 residues long. The V gene's germline CDR1 is SGHRS and CDR2 YFSETQ. CDR3 residues: CASGTYGGNSYEQYF. CDR3 sequence (DNA): TGCGCCAGCGGAACTTACGGGGGAAACTCCTACGAGCAGTACTTC.

The chain joins TRBV18 to TRBJ2-1; possibly TRBD2 for D (6 bases). The CDR3 has 16 residues. Trimming cost V 1 base and J 4 bases, with 14 bases left between them. From germline, CDR1 is KGHSH and CDR2 LQKENI. In DNA form, the CDR3 reads TGTGCCAGCTCACCACAAGAAGCGGGCGGGTACAATGAGCAGTTCTTC. As protein: CASSPQEAGGYNEQFF. Full variable domain (missing parts from reference TRBV18 and TRBJ2-1): NAGVMQNPRHLVRRRGQEARLRCSPMKGHSHVYWYRQLPEEGLKFMVYLQKENIIDESGMPKERFSAEFPKEGPSILRIQQVVRGDSAAYFCASSPQEAGGYNEQFFGPGTRLTVL.

The chain uses TRBV7-2 and TRBJ2-1; 8 nucleotides match TRBD2. The CDR3 is 16 residues long. Germline-derived CDR1 and CDR2 are SGHTA and FQGNSA. After removal of 1 base from V and 4 bases from J, the junction contained 6 bases not matched to a gene. In DNA form, the CDR3 reads TGTGCCAGCAGCTTAGAAGGGACTAGTCAATACAATGAGCAGTTCTTC. Amino acids: CASSLEGTSQYNEQFF.